The entry that follows covers one T cell receptor beta chain sequence. Its target is unknown. The naive CD8 population came from CD45RO-negative cells selected for CCR7, without terminally differentiated effector memory CD45RA+ cells. This entry is derived from a study of shared clonotypes between healthy human individuals. The overall study: Researchers drew samples from a couple of women and a few men aged 18 to 49. CD8 memory received one plate per donor, CD8 naive two, CD4 memory three and CD4 naive three.

The CDR3 length is 14 residues. Germline CDR1 reads SGHNT; CDR2 reads YYREEE (reference sequence). The V end lost 4 bases, the J end lost 5 bases, and 15 bases lay between the germline ends. Sequencing used immunoSEQ multiplex PCR; TCRdb keeps in-frame clones, though not all of them. Here the sample spans roughly 2.1 million clones, approximately 94% being singletons. Broader study findings: The sharing of 4% to 5.5% of naive CD4 clonotypes was seen across a handful of donors. Compared with memory subsets, naive subsets generally had larger estimated richness.

The source is a man aged 18 to 30 in good health. Some clones in this sample may be carry-over from other donors' samples. Material: naive CD8+ T cells from PBMCs. This chain joins TRBV5-4 and TRBJ1-1, with D perhaps matching TRBD1 (6 bases). This chain's CDR3 is CASSPGGGGTEAFF. DNA of the CDR3: TGTGCCAGCAGCCCGGGGGGCGGGGGGACTGAAGCTTTCTTT.